This entry describes one T cell receptor (beta chain). The data were taken from a study of control samples from healthy donors and cancer patients. The CDR3 is 15 amino acids. Trimming took 8 bases from V and 1 from J, leaving 15 bases between them. CDR1 and CDR2 from the germline V gene are SNHLY and FYNNEI. Some clones are missing from TCRdb's copy, which holds only in-frame ones; the method was immunoSEQ multiplex PCR. There are fewer than 200,000 clones in the sample; 90% occur only once, and about 1.4% lies in the top ten. Sequencing was carried out using blood. The sequence was obtained from a woman in her forties or fifties in good health. The chain has TRBV2 and TRBJ1-5; D ambiguous. The chain's CDR3 is CASLNGVQSNQPQHF. The CDR3 nucleotides are TGTGCCAGCCTTAACGGGGTACAGAGCAATCAGCCCCAGCATTTT.